This T cell receptor beta chain was sequenced for a study of T cell responses to AZD1222 COVID-19 vaccine. The study's findings and limits: The breadth and depth of Spike-specific TCRs increased once two AZD1222 doses had been given. Possibly, clonal diversity was underestimated; donors were largely white British and included more females.

Comment on this clone: As yet, its antigen is unknown.

Clones were read by immunoSEQ multiplex PCR, and TCRdb kept only the in-frame ones, dropping some. The table has around 90,000 clones, approximately 86% seen once. The CDR3 covers 14 residues. The germline gives CDR1 SEHNR, CDR2 FQNEAQ (reference sequence). V lost 5 bases and J lost 7, with 12 bases in between. The gene calls are TRBV7-9 and TRBJ1-6; weak D call: TRBD1 (5 bases). This sample comprised peripheral blood, obtained on day 0 of AZD1222 vaccination. This clonotype was sampled from an adult in good health. The DNA of the CDR3 is TGTGCCAGCAGCACCGTTACAGGAAATTCACCCCTCCACTTT. Translating it yields CASSTVTGNSPLHF.